Detailed here is one T cell receptor (beta chain). Its antigen is not known. The CDR3 sequence is 13 residues long. V dropped 5 bases and J dropped 3 bases, with 10 bases sitting between them. The V gene's germline CDR1 is SEHNR and CDR2 FQNEAQ (reference sequence). For the second PCR, which ran for 7 to 11 cycles, a sample-barcoded 5' primer and a J-beta primer mix were used. Via MiXCR, TCRdb re-called the 5' RACE reads, giving one row per CDR3 protein. The sample gives about a million distinct CDR3 sequences, 35% to 45% of which show up once; around 13% is in the top ten. The record originates from a study of blood T cells in healthy people across ages. General study points: PBMCs went unsorted, and a conclusive naive versus antigen-experienced comparison was therefore prevented. As age increased, TCR beta diversity per million T cells fell in a roughly linear fashion.

The sequence was obtained from a man aged 18 to 30 in good health. Sample: blood. The rearrangement joins TRBV7-9 to TRBJ1-1; a weak D match, TRBD1 (5 bases). The CDR3 DNA reads as TGTGCCAGCAGCCTTCCCAGGGACACTGAAGCTTTCTTT. It encodes CASSLPRDTEAFF.